This T cell receptor beta chain came from a study of glioma-infiltrating T cells. The germline CDR1 and CDR2 sequences are MNHEY and SMNVEV (reference sequence). The CDR3 consists of 14 residues. With respect to this clonotype: One junction end does not reproduce the germline sequence, and a read error may be involved.

TCR alpha and beta CDR3 regions were amplified from RNA using iRepertoire nested multiplex PCR. TCRdb fed the multiplex PCR reads into MiXCR, producing one record per CDR3 protein. The top ten hold 12% of the sample, which has about 410,000 distinct CDR3 sequences, 41% seen once. Source material: glioma tissue, nonneoplastic brain tissue, or PBMCs (not recorded which). This chain uses TRBV27 with TRBJ1-1, with D perhaps TRBD1 (5 bases). This TCR derives from a human donor with low-grade glioma or glioblastoma, undergoing nonglioma brain surgery, or in good health (not recorded which). CDR3 protein: CASTTGGVNTGAFF. The CDR3, as DNA: TGTGCCAGCACCACCGGGGGTGTGAACACTGGAGCTTTCTTT.